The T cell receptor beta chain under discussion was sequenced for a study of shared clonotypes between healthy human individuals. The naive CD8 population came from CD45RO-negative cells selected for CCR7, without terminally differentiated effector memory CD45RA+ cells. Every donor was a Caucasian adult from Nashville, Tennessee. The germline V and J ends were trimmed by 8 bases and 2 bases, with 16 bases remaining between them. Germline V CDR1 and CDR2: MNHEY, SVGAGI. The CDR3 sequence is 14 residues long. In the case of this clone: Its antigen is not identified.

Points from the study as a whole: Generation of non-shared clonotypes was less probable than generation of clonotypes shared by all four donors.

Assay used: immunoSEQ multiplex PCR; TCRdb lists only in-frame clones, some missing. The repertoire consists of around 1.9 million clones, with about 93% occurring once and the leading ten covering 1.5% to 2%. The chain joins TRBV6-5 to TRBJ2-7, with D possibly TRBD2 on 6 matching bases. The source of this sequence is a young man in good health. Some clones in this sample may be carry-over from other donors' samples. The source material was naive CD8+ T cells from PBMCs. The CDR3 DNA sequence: TGTGCCAGCCTGGGGCTAGCGCCCGCCTACGAGCAGTACTTC. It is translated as CASLGLAPAYEQYF.